The clone carrying this T cell receptor (beta chain) was seen a handful of times. TCRdb redid the calling of the RT-PCR reads with MiXCR, one entry per CDR3 protein. The data contain hundreds of thousands of distinct CDR3 sequences, 14% of them seen just once; the ten biggest clones take up roughly 4%. From germline, CDR1 is LGHNA and CDR2 YNFKEQ. Trimming shortened V by 1 base and J by 10 bases, and 13 bases separated the two germline ends. CDR3 size: 13 residues. The clonotype comes from a female donor in good health, serving as a healthy control. J is TRBJ1-1 and V is TRBV4-2, with D unclear. Sequenced material: memory CD4+ T cells from blood. The CDR3 loop reads CASSQVVSAAAFF. For the CDR3, the DNA is TGTGCCAGCAGCCAAGTCGTATCCGCTGCAGCTTTCTTT.